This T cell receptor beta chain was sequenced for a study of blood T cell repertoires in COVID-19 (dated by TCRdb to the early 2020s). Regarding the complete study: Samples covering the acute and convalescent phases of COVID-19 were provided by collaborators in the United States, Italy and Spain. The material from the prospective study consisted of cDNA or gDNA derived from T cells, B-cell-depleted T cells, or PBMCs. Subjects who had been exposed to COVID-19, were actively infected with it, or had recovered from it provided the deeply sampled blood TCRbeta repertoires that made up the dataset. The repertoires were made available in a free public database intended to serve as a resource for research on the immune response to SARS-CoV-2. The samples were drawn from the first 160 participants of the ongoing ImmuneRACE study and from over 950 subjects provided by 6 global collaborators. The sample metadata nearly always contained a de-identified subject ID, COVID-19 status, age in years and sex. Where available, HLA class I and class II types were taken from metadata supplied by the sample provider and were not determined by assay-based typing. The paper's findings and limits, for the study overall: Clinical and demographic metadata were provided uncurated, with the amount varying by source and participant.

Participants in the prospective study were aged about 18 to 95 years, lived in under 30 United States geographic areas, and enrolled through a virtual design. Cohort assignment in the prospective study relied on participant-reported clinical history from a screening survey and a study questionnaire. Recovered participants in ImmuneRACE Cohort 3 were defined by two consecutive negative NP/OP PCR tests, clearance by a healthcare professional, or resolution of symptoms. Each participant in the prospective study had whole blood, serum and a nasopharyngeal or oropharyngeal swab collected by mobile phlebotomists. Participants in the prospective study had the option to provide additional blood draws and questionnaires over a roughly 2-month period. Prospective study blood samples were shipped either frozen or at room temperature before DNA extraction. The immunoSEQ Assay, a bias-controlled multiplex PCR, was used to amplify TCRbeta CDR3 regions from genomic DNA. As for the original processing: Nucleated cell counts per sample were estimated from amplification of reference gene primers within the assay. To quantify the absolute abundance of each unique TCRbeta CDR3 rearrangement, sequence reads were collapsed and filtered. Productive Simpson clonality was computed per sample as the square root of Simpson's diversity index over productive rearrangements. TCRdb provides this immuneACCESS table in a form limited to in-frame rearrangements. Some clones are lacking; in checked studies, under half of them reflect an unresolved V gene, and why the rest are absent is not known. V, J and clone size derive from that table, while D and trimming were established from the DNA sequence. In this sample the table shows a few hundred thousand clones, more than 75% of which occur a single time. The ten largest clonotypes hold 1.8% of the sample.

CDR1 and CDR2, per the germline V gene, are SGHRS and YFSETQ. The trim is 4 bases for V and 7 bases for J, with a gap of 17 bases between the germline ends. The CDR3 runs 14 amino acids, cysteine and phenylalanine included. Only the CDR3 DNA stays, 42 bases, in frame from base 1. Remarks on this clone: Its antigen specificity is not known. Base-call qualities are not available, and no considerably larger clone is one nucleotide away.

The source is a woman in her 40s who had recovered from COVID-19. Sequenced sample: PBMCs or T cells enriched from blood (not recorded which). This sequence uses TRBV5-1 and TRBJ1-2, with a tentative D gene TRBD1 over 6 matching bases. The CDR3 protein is CASSQGSAVSGYTF. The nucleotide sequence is TGCGCCAGCAGCCAGGGGTCGGCGGTATCTGGCTACACCTTC. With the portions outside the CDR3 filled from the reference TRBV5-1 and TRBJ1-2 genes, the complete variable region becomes KAGVTQTPRYLIKTRGQQVTLSCSPISGHRSVSWYQQTPGQGLQFLFEYFSETQRNKGNFPGRFSGRQFSNSRSEMNVSTLELGDSALYLCASSQGSAVSGYTFGSGTRLTVV.